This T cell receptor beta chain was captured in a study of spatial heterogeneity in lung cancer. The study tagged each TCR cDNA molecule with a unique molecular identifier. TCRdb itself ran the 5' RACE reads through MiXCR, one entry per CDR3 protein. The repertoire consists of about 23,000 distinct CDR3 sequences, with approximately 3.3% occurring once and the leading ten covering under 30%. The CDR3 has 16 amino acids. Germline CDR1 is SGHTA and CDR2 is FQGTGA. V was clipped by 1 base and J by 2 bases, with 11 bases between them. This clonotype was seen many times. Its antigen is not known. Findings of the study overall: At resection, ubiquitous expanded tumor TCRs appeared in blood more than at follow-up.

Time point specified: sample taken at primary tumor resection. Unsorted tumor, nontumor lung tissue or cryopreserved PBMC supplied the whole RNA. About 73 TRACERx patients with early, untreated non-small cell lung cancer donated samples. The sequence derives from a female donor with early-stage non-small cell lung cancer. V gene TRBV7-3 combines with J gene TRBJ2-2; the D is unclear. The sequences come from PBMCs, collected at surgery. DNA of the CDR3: TGTGCCAGCAGCTTAAGTAGGGATGGTAACACCGGGGAGCTGTTTTTT. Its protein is CASSLSRDGNTGELFF. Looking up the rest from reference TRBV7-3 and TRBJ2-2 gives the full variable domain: GAGVSQTPSNKVTEKGKYVELRCDPISGHTALYWYRQSLGQGPEFLIYFQGTGAADDSGLPNDRFFAVRPEGSVSTLKIQRTERGDSAVYLCASSLSRDGNTGELFFGEGSRLTVL.